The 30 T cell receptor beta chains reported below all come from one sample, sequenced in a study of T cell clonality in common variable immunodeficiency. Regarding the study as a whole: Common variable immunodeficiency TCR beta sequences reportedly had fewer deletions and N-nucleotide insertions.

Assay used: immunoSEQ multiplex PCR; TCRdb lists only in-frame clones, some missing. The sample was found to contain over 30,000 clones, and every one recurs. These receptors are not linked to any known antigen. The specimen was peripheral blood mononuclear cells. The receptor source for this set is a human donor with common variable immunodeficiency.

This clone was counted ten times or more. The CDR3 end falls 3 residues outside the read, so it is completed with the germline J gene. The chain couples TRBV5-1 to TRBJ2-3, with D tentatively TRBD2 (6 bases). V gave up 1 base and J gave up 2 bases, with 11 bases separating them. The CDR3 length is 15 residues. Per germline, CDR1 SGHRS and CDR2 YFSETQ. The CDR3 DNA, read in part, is TGCGCCAGCAGCTTGCAGGCGGGGTTCACAGATACG. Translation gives CASSLQAGFTDT. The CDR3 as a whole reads CASSLQAGFTDTQYF.

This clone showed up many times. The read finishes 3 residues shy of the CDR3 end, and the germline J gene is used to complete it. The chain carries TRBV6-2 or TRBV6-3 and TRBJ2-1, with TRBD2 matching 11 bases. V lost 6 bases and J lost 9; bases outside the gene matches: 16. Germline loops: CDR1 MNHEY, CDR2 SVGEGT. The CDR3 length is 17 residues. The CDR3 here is CASSHRLLAGVSGEQFF. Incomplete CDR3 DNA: TGTGCCAGCAGCCATAGACTACTAGCGGGAGTGAGTGGTGAG.

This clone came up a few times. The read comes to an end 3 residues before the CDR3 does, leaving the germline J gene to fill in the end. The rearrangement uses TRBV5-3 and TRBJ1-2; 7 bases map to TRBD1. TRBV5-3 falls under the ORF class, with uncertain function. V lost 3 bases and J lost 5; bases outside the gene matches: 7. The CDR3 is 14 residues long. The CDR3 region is CARSSSGQVYGYTF. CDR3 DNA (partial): TGTGCCAGAAGCTCATCAGGACAGGTTTATGGC.

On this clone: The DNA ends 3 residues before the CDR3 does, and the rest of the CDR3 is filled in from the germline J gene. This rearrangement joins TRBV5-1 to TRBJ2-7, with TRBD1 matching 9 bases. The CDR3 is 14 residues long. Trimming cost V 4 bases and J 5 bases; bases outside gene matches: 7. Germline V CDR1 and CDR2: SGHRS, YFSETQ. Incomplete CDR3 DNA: TGCGCCAGCAGCCGTGGACAGGGGACGGACGAG. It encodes CASSRGQGTDE. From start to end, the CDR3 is CASSRGQGTDEQYF.

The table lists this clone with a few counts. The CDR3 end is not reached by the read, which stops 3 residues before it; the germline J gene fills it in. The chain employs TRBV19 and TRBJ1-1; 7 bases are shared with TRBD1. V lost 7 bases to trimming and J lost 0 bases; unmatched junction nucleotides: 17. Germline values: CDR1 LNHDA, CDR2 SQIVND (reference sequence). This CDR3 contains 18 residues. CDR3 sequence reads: CASTSSDIWTGLNTEAFF. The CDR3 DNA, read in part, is TGTGCCAGTACATCCTCCGACATATGGACAGGCTTGAACACTGAA.

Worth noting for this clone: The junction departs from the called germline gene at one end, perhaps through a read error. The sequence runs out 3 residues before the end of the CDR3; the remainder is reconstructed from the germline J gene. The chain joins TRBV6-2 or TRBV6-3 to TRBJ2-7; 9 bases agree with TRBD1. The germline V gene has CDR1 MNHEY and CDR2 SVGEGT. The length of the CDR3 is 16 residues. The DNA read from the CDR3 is TGTGCTAGCAGTCACAAAACAGGGGGCTTTATCTACGAG. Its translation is CASSHKTGGFIYE. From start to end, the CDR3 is CASSHKTGGFIYEQYF.

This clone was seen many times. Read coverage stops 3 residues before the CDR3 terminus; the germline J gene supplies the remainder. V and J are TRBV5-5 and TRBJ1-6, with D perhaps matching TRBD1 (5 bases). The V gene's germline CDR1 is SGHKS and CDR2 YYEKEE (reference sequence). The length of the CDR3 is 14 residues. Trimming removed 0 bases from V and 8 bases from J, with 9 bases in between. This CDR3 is CASSLVTEDSPLHF. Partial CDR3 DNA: TGTGCCAGCAGCTTGGTGACAGAAGATTCACCC.

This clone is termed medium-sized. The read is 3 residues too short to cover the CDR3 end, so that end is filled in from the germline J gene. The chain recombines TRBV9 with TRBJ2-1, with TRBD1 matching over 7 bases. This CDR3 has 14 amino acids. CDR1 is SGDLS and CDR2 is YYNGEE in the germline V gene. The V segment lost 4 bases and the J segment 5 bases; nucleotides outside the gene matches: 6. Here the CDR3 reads CASSPTGTDNEQFF. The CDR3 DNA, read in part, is TGTGCCAGCAGCCCCACTGGGACAGACAATGAG.

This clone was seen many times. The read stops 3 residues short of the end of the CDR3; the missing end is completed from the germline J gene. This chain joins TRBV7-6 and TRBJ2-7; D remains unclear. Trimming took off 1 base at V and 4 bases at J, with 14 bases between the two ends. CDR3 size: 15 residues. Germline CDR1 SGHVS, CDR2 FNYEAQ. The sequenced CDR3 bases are TGTGCCAGCAGCTTAGGTAGTTTCGCCACTTACGAG. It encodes CASSLGSFATYE. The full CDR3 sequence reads CASSLGSFATYEQYF.

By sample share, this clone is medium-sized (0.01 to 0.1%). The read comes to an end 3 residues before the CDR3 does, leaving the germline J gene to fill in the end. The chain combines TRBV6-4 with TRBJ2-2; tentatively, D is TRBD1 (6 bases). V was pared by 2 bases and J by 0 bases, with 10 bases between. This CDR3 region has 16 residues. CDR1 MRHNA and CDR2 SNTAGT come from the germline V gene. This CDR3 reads CASSDGGHSNTGELFF. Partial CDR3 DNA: TGTGCCAGCAGTGACGGGGGACACTCGAACACCGGGGAG.

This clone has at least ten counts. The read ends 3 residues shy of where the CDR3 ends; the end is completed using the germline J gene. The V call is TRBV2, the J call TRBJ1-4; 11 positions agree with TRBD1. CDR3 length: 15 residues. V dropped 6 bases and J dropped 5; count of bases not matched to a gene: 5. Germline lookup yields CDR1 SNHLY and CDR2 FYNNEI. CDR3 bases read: TGTGCCAGCAGGTACCGGGACAGGGGGAATGAAAAA. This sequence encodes CASRYRDRGNEK. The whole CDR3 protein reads CASRYRDRGNEKLFF.

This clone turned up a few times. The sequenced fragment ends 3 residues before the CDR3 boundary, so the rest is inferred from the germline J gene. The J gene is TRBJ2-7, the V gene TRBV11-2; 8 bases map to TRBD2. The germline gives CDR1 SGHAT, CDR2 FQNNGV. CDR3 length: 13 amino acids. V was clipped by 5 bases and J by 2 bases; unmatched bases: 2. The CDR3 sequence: CASSPGLAYEQYF. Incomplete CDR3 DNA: TGTGCCAGCAGCCCGGGACTAGCCTACGAG.

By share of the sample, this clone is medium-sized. This CDR3 is CSASRGAIAASYNEQFF. Partial CDR3 DNA: TGCAGTGCTAGCCGGGGGGCTATAGCGGCCTCCTACAATGAG. The chain carries TRBV20-1 and TRBJ2-1, with D possibly TRBD2 on 7 matching bases. The CDR3 goes on 3 residues after the read ends, and that part is filled in from the germline J gene. CDR3 size: 17 residues. CDR1 is DFQATT, CDR2 SNEGSKA, per germline (reference sequence). Trimming left V 3 bases short and J 0 bases short, with 18 bases between.

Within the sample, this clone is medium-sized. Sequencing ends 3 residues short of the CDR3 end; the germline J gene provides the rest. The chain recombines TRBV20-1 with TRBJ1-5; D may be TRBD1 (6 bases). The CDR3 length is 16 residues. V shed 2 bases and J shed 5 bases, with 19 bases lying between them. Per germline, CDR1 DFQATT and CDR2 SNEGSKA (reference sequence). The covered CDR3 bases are TGCAGTGCTAGACCACCGGGACAAAGGACCCATCAGCCC. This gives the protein CSARPPGQRTHQP. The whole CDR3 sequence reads CSARPPGQRTHQPQHF.

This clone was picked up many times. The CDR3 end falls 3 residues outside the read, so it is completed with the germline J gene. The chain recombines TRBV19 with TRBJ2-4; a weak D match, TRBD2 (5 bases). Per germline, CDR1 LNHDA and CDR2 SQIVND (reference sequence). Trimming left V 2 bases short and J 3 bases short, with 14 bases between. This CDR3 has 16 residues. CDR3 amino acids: CASSITRRAGKNIQYF. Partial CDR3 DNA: TGTGCCAGTAGTATAACGCGACGGGCGGGCAAAAACATT. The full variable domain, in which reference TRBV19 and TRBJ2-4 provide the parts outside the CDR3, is DGGITQSPKYLFRKEGQNVTLSCEQNLNHDAMYWYRQDPGQGLRLIYYSQIVNDFQKGDIAEGYSVSREKKESFPLTVTSAQKNPTAFYLCASSITRRAGKNIQYFGAGTRLSVL.

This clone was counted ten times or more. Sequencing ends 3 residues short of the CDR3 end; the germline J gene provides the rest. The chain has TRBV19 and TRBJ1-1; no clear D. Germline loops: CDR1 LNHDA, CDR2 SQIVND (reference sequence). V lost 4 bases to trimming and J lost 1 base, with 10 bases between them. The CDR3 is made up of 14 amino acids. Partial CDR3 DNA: TGTGCCAGTAGTACCCACTCAGGGAACACTGAA. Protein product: CASSTHSGNTE. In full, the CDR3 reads CASSTHSGNTEAFF.

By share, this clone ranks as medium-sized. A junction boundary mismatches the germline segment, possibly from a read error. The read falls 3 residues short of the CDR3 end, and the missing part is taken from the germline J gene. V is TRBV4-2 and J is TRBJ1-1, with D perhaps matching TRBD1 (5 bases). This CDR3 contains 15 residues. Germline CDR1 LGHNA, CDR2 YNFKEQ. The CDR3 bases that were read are TGCGCCAGCAGCCAAGAAGGACACCCGAACACTGAA. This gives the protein CASSQEGHPNTE. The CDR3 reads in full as CASSQEGHPNTEAFF.

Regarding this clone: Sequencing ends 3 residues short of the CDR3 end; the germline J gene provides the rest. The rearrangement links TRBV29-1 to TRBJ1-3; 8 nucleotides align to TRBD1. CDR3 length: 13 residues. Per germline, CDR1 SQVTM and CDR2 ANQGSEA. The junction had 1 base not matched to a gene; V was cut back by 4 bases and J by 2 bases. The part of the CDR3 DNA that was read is TGCAGCGTTGCAGGGGGCACTGGAAACACC. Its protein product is CSVAGGTGNT. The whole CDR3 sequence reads CSVAGGTGNTIYF.

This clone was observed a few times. CDR3 DNA, as far as it was read: TGTGCCAGCAGCCCTGCGGGTGGTGGTCAAGAGACC. It is translated as CASSPAGGGQET. The CDR3, in full, reads CASSPAGGGQETQYF. The V call is TRBV7-2, the J call TRBJ2-5, with D perhaps matching TRBD2 (5 bases). Coverage ceases 3 residues before the CDR3 finishes, and the germline J gene fills in the end. Per germline, CDR1 SGHTA and CDR2 FQGNSA. The length of the CDR3 is 15 residues. The V end was cut by 5 bases, the J end by 2 bases, with 15 bases between.

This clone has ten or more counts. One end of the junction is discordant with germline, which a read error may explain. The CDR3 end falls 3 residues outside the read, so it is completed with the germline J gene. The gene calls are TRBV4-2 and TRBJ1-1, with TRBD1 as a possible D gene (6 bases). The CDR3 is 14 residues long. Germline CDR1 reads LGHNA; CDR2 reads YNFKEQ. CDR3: CASSQEGWDTEAFF. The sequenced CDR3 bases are TGTGCCAGCAGCCAAGAGGGGTGGGACACCGAA.

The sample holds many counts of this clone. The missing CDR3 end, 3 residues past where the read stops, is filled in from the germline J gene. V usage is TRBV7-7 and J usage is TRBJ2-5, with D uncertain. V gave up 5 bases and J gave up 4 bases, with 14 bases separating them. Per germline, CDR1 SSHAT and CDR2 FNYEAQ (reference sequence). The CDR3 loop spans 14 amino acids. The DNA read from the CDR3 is TGTGCCAGCAGCCCCGAGCGCGGATCAGAGACC. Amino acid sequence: CASSPERGSET. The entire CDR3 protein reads CASSPERGSETQYF. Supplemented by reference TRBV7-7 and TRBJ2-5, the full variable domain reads GAGVSQSPRYKVTKRGQDVTLRCDPISSHATLYWYQQALGQGPEFLTYFNYEAQPDKSGLPSDRFSAERPEGSISTLTIQRTEQRDSAMYRCASSPERGSETQYFGPGTRLLVL.

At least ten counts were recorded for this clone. The CDR3: CASSPGVGYTF. CDR3 bases read: TGTGCCAGTAGCCCAGGGGTTGGC. The chain links TRBV19 to TRBJ1-2, with D perhaps TRBD1 (6 bases). The missing CDR3 end, 3 residues past where the read stops, is filled in from the germline J gene. CDR1 is LNHDA, CDR2 SQIVND, per germline (reference sequence). The CDR3 runs to 11 residues. The V gene lost 6 bases and the J gene lost 7 bases, with 9 bases spanning the gap.

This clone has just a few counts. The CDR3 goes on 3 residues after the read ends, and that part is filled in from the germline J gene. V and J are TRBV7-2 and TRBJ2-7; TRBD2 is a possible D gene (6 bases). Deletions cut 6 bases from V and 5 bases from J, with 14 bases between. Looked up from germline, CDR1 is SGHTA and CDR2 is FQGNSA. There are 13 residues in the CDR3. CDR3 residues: CASSRDLPHEQYF. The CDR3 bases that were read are TGTGCCAGCAGTCGGGACTTGCCTCACGAG. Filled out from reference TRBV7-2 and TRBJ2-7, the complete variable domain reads GAGVSQSPSNKVTEKGKDVELRCDPISGHTALYWYRQSLGQGLEFLIYFQGNSAPDKSGLPSDRFSAERTGGSVSTLTIQRTQQEDSAVYLCASSRDLPHEQYFGPGTRLTVT.

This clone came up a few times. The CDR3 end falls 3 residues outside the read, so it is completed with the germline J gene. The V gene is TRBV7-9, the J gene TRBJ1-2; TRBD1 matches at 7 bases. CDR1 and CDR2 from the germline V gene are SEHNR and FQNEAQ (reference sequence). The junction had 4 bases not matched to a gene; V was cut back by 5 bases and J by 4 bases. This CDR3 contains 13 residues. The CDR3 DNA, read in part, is TGTGCCAGCAGCCCACAGGGGTCCTATGGC. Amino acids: CASSPQGSYG. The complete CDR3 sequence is CASSPQGSYGYTF.

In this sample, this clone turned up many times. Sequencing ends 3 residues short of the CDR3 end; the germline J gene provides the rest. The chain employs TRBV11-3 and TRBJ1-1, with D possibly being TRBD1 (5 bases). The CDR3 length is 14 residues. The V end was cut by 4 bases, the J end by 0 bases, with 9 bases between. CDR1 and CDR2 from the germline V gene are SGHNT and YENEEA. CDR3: CASSSGLLNTEAFF. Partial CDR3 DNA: TGTGCCAGCAGCTCGGGACTGTTGAACACTGAA.

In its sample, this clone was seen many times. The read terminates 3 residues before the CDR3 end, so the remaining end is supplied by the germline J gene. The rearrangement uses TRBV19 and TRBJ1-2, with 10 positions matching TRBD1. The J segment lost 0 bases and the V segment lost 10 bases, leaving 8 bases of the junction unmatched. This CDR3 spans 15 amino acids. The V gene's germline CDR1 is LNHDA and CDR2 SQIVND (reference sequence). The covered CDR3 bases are TGTGCCACCGGGGACAGGGGTCTTACTAACTATGGC. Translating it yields CATGDRGLTNYG. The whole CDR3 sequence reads CATGDRGLTNYGYTF.

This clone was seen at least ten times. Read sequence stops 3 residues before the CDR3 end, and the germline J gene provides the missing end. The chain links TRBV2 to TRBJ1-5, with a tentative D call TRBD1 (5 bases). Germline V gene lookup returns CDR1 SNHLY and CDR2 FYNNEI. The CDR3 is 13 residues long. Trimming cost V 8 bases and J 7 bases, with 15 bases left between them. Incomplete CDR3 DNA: TGTGCCAGCTCATTGAGGGGAGAACAGCCC. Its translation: CASSLRGEQP. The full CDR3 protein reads CASSLRGEQPQHF. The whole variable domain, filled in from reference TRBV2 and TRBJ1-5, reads EPEVTQTPSHQVTQMGQEVILRCVPISNHLYFYWYRQILGQKVEFLVSFYNNEISEKSEIFDDQFSVERPDGSNFTLKIRSTKLEDSAMYFCASSLRGEQPQHFGDGTRLSIL.

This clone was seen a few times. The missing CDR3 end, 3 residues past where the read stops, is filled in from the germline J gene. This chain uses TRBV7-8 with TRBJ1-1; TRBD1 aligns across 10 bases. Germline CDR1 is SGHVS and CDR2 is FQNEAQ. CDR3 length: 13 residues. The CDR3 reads CASSPGQGVEAFF. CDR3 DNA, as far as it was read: TGTGCCAGCAGCCCCGGACAGGGGGTCGAA.

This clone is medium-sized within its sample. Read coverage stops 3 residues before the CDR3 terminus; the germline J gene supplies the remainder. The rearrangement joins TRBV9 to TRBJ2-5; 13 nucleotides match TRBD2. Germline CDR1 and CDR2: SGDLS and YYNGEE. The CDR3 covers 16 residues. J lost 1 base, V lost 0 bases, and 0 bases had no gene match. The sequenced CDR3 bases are TGTGCCAGCAGCGTAGGGACTAGCGGGAGCCAAGAGACC. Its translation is CASSVGTSGSQET. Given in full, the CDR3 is CASSVGTSGSQETQYF.

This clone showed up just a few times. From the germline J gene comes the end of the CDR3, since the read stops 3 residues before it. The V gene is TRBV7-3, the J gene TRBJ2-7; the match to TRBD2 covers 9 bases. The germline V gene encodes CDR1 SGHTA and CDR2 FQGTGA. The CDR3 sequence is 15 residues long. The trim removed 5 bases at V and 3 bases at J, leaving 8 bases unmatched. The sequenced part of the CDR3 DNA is TGTGCCAGCAGCCGCAGCGGGAGGTTCGACTACGAG. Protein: CASSRSGRFDYE. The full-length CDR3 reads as CASSRSGRFDYEQYF. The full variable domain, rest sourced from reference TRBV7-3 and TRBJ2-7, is GAGVSQTPSNKVTEKGKYVELRCDPISGHTALYWYRQSLGQGPEFLIYFQGTGAADDSGLPNDRFFAVRPEGSVSTLKIQRTERGDSAVYLCASSRSGRFDYEQYFGPGTRLTVT.